This TCR beta chain is from a study of identical twins. Overall study findings and caveats: Less excess twin sharing appeared in beta out-of-frame sequences. One should note that invariant MAIT and iNKT cells could partly confound zero-insertion analyses.

Template switching added a universal primer site; cDNA carried unique molecular identifiers. TCRdb reprocessed the 5' RACE reads with MiXCR, giving one entry per CDR3 protein. Counted here are hundreds of thousands of distinct CDR3 sequences, under 9% occurring once; the ten biggest clones make up approximately 0.94%. This clonotype was detected many times. Its antigen is as yet unknown. The J segment lost 0 bases and the V segment lost 5 bases, leaving 10 bases of the junction unmatched. CDR1 is MNHEY, CDR2 SMNVEV, per germline (reference sequence). The CDR3 spans 18 residues. These same records also appear under a second study, on yellow fever vaccine responses in identical twins. From that second work: Twins showed a vaccine T cell response that reportedly seemed partly convergent, partly personalized.

The sequenced sample consisted of PBMCs. This chain uses TRBV27 with TRBJ1-2, with TRBD1 identical over 12 bases. This receptor was identified in a woman between 18 and 29 years old in good health. The DNA of the CDR3 is TGTGCCAGCAGTCCCAGTACGGGACAGGGGGCTTCTAACTATGGCTACACCTTC. Translating it yields CASSPSTGQGASNYGYTF.